Listed here are 25 T cell receptor beta chains from one sample, sequenced in a study of T cell responses to AZD1222 COVID-19 vaccine. Clones were read by immunoSEQ multiplex PCR, and TCRdb kept only the in-frame ones, dropping some. Of over 120,000 clones in the sample, approximately 83% are singletons; the top ten hold around 8%. Material: peripheral blood, obtained on day 0 of AZD1222 vaccination. The receptor set was obtained from an adult in good health.

The V gene is TRBV2, the J gene TRBJ1-5, with D possibly being TRBD1 (5 bases). Germline V CDR1 and CDR2: SNHLY, FYNNEI. This CDR3 spans 13 amino acids. Trimming took off 7 bases at V and 5 bases at J, with 12 bases between the two ends. Here the CDR3 DNA reads TGTGCCAGCACCCCAGGGCCCGATCAGCCCCAGCATTTT. It translates to CASTPGPDQPQHF.

The table lists this clone with a few counts. The V and J genes are TRBV7-9 and TRBJ1-4; D call uncertain. Germline V CDR1 and CDR2: SEHNR, FQNEAQ (reference sequence). V gave up 5 bases and J gave up 8 bases, with 15 bases separating them. The CDR3 loop spans 14 amino acids. Here the CDR3 DNA reads TGTGCCAGCAGCCTCGCCGCGGGAGGGGAAAAACTGTTTTTT. This codes for CASSLAAGGEKLFF.

CDR3 sequence: CASSTPRQPGNTIYF. DNA for the CDR3: TGTGCCAGCAGCACTCCGCGACAGCCTGGAAACACCATATATTTT. The gene calls are TRBV11-3 and TRBJ1-3, with D possibly matching TRBD1 (5 bases). The CDR3 length is 15 residues. V lost 5 bases and J lost 2, with 13 bases in between. The germline V gene encodes CDR1 SGHNT and CDR2 YENEEA.

The rearrangement uses TRBV28 and TRBJ2-7; 9 bases align to TRBD1. Germline CDR1 is MDHEN and CDR2 is SYDVKM. The trim removed 11 bases at V and 8 bases at J, leaving 13 bases unmatched. This CDR3 comprises 13 residues. DNA for the CDR3: TGTGCCGTGGACCCTGACAGGGGGAGTAAGCAGTACTTC. Residues: CAVDPDRGSKQYF.

The CDR3 DNA is TGTGCCAGCAGCTCGGGACAGGGAAATCAGCCCCAGCATTTT. It codes for CASSSGQGNQPQHF. The chain employs TRBV5-4 and TRBJ1-5; 9 bases map to TRBD1. The CDR3 is 14 amino acids. V trimming: 3 bases; J trimming: 4 bases; junction bases outside the gene matches: 2. Germline V lookup: CDR1 SGHNT, CDR2 YYREEE (reference sequence).

The chain employs TRBV4-2 and TRBJ1-3; no clear D. V gave up 6 bases and J gave up 0 bases, with 12 bases separating them. The length of the CDR3 is 15 residues. Germline lookup yields CDR1 LGHNA and CDR2 YNFKEQ. CDR3 nucleotides: TGTGCCAGCAGACCGGACGGTAACTCTGGAAACACCATATATTTT. Its protein is CASRPDGNSGNTIYF.

This rearrangement joins TRBV2 to TRBJ1-4; no reliable D call. Germline V gives CDR1 SNHLY, CDR2 FYNNEI. The ends were cut back, 6 bases at V and 3 bases at J, with 8 bases in the middle. This CDR3 contains 13 residues. CDR3 in DNA: TGTGCCAGCAGACGGGAAGCTAATGAAAAACTGTTTTTT. Protein product: CASRREANEKLFF.

This rearrangement joins TRBV6-5 to TRBJ2-3, with 7 bases identical to TRBD1. The junction had 8 bases not matched to a gene; V was cut back by 6 bases and J by 5 bases. The germline V gene encodes CDR1 MNHEY and CDR2 SVGAGI. The CDR3 runs to 14 residues. CDR3 bases: TGTGCCAGCAGCCGGACAGGACCGCAAGATACGCAGTATTTT. Translation: CASSRTGPQDTQYF.

V and J are TRBV7-9 and TRBJ1-2, with D tentatively TRBD1 (5 bases). The CDR3 is 15 amino acids. V was clipped by 0 bases and J by 8 bases, with 16 bases between them. CDR1 is SEHNR, CDR2 FQNEAQ, per germline (reference sequence). CDR3 in amino acids: CASSLASGTTGGYTF. CDR3 coding DNA: TGTGCCAGCAGCTTAGCATCCGGGACTACGGGCGGCTACACCTTC. The variable domain in full, with the rest retrieved from reference TRBV7-9 and TRBJ1-2, is DTGVSQNPRHKITKRGQNVTFRCDPISEHNRLYWYRQTLGQGPEFLTYFQNEAQLEKSRLLSDRFSAERPKGSFSTLEIQRTEQGDSAMYLCASSLASGTTGGYTFGSGTRLTVV.

The chain joins TRBV7-2 to TRBJ1-1; TRBD1 matches at 8 bases. The CDR3 covers 16 residues. Germline trimming cut 2 bases from V and 0 bases from J; bases unmatched to any gene: 5. Germline CDR1 reads SGHTA; CDR2 reads FQGNSA. CDR3 loop: CASSLTGQGLNTEAFF. The CDR3 bases are TGTGCCAGCAGCTTAACAGGACAGGGTTTGAACACTGAAGCTTTCTTT.

V usage is TRBV5-1 and J usage is TRBJ2-5; D is possibly TRBD2 (5 bases). The CDR3 length is 14 residues. V lost 4 bases to trimming and J lost 5 bases, with 15 bases between them. Per germline, CDR1 SGHRS and CDR2 YFSETQ. The CDR3 region has the DNA TGCGCCAGCAGCCCGGACTCAACACCGGAGACCCAGTACTTC. Translated, it gives CASSPDSTPETQYF.

The genes are TRBV4-1 and TRBJ2-1; 12 bases line up with TRBD2. V trimming: 3 bases; J trimming: 4 bases; junction bases outside the gene matches: 7. CDR3 length: 17 amino acids. Germline assignment: CDR1 MGHRA and CDR2 YSYEKL. This CDR3 reads CASSHNPGTSGYNEQFF. CDR3 in DNA: TGCGCCAGCAGCCATAACCCTGGGACTAGCGGGTACAATGAGCAGTTCTTC.

The chain recombines TRBV10-1 with TRBJ1-1; D uncertain. Trimming removed 3 bases at V and 1 base at J, with 3 bases between. CDR3 length: 12 residues. CDR1 and CDR2 from the germline V gene are WNHNN and SYGVQD (reference sequence). Written as DNA, the CDR3 is TGCGCCAGCAGTGAAGGGAACACTGAAGCTTTCTTT. This gives the protein CASSEGNTEAFF.

V usage is TRBV27 and J usage is TRBJ1-5; 7 bases are shared with TRBD1. The CDR3 runs to 17 residues. The germline gives CDR1 MNHEY, CDR2 SMNVEV (reference sequence). V trimming: 6 bases; J trimming: 0 bases; junction bases outside the gene matches: 11. Here the CDR3 reads CASSPTGTRYSNQPQHF. CDR3 nucleotide sequence: TGTGCCAGCAGCCCGACAGGGACGAGGTATAGCAATCAGCCCCAGCATTTT.

This rearrangement joins TRBV15 to TRBJ2-3; no definite D call. Germline V lookup: CDR1 LNHNV, CDR2 YYDKDF (reference sequence). The ends were cut back, 1 base at V and 2 bases at J, with 4 bases in the middle. CDR3 length: 13 amino acids. The CDR3 coding sequence is TGTGCCACCAGCAGAGGGGTCACAGATACGCAGTATTTT. As protein: CATSRGVTDTQYF.

The genes are TRBV24-1 and TRBJ2-1, with 14 nucleotides matching TRBD2. V lost 3 bases and J lost 0; bases outside the gene matches: 3. CDR1 KGHDR and CDR2 SFDVKD come from the germline V gene. The CDR3 spans 18 residues. The chain's CDR3 is CATSDGTSGGSSYNEQFF. The CDR3 DNA sequence: TGTGCCACCAGTGATGGGACTAGCGGGGGTAGCTCCTACAATGAGCAGTTCTTC.

The rearrangement links TRBV9 to TRBJ2-7, with D perhaps matching TRBD1 or TRBD2 (6 bases each). The CDR3 covers 14 residues. Germline V CDR1 and CDR2: SGDLS, YYNGEE. The V and J ends lost 1 base and 4 bases respectively, with 12 bases between them. The CDR3 sequence: CASSVTGASYEQYF. CDR3 bases: TGTGCCAGCAGCGTAACGGGGGCGAGTTACGAGCAGTACTTC.

The count of this clone is one. V is TRBV30 and J is TRBJ1-1; 8 nucleotides line up with TRBD1. The junction had 11 bases not matched to a gene; V was cut back by 0 bases and J by 8 bases. The length of the CDR3 is 15 residues. The germline V gene has CDR1 GTSNPN and CDR2 SVGIG (reference sequence). The CDR3 nucleotides are TGTGCCTGGAGTGTGTGGGGGCAGGGGGCGTCGGAAGCTTTCTTT. Amino acid sequence: CAWSVWGQGASEAFF.

The chain has TRBV7-9 and TRBJ1-1, with TRBD1 as a possible D gene (6 bases). CDR3 length: 18 residues. CDR1 and CDR2 (germline): SEHNR, FQNEAQ (reference sequence). V was cut by 1 base and J by 1 base, with 19 bases left in between. The CDR3 loop is CASSLGGQMISGNTEAFF. Written as DNA, the CDR3 is TGTGCCAGCAGCTTAGGAGGACAGATGATTTCAGGGAACACTGAAGCTTTCTTT.

This sequence joins TRBV14 and TRBJ1-6, with D unclear. In germline, CDR1 is SGHDN, CDR2 FVKESK. Trimming removed 5 bases from V and 1 base from J, with 6 bases in between. CDR3 length equals 14 residues. In nucleotides, the CDR3 is TGTGCCAGCAGCGTGAATTCCTATAATTCACCCCTCCACTTT. Translation gives CASSVNSYNSPLHF.

The chain has TRBV18 and TRBJ2-1; D is uncertain. This CDR3 contains 14 residues. The germline gives CDR1 KGHSH, CDR2 LQKENI. V lost 8 bases to trimming and J lost 9 bases, with 20 bases between them. CDR3 nucleotides: TGTGCCAGCGCCGGCCCTTCGTTGAAGAGTGAGCAGTTCTTC. This gives the protein CASAGPSLKSEQFF.

The chain uses TRBV6-5 and TRBJ2-5; D gene ambiguous. Trimming removed 1 base at V and 0 bases at J, with 9 bases between. The CDR3 contains 15 residues. CDR1 is MNHEY and CDR2 is SVGAGI in the germline V gene. The CDR3 DNA is TGTGCCAGCAGTTACTGGTCCGCGTACCAAGAGACCCAGTACTTC. This encodes CASSYWSAYQETQYF.

J is TRBJ2-5 and V is TRBV6-4, with TRBD2 matching over 11 bases. The germline CDR1 and CDR2 sequences are MRHNA and SNTAGT. The V and J ends lost 4 bases and 2 bases, in that order; junction bases with no gene match: 15. This CDR3 is 19 amino acids long. DNA of the CDR3: TGTGCCAGCAGTGCTCCGATAGCGGGGGGGCCCTCACGTCAAGAGACCCAGTACTTC. It is translated as CASSAPIAGGPSRQETQYF.

This clone was seen a handful of times. This chain links TRBV5-1 with TRBJ2-1; TRBD1 or TRBD2 may be the D gene (7 bases each). The CDR3 sequence is 14 residues long. V lost 4 bases, J lost 6 bases, and 14 bases lay in between. CDR1 and CDR2 from the germline V gene are SGHRS and YFSETQ. The chain's CDR3 is CASSPDREGNEQFF. In nucleotides, the CDR3 is TGCGCCAGCAGCCCCGACAGGGAGGGCAATGAGCAGTTCTTC.

The rearrangement joins TRBV11-2 to TRBJ1-1, with D uncertain. The CDR3 has 11 residues. Trimming pared 4 bases from V and 7 bases from J, leaving 7 bases between. Germline lookup yields CDR1 SGHAT and CDR2 FQNNGV. The CDR3 is CASSWVDEAFF. The CDR3 nucleotides are TGTGCCAGCAGCTGGGTCGATGAAGCTTTCTTT.